The T cell receptor beta chain described here comes from a study of CD8 T cells in Susac syndrome. At the level of the study: When blood was collected, patients with Susac syndrome were therapy-naive, were taking corticosteroids, or were receiving intravenous immunoglobulin alone.

RNA, at roughly 0.5 to 1 ug, was reverse transcribed with random hexamers. Amplification of TCR beta CDR3 spanned 54 Vbeta and 13 Jbeta via immunoSEQ multiplex PCR. Using its own MiXCR run on the immunoSEQ multiplex PCR reads, TCRdb lists one record per CDR3 protein. The sample contains roughly 250,000 distinct CDR3 sequences, about 96% of which appear only once. Germline values: CDR1 SEHNR, CDR2 FQNEAQ (reference sequence). The CDR3 length is 17 residues. The V gene lost 6 bases and the J gene lost 6 bases, with 23 bases spanning the gap. Sequencing was performed on CD4+ T cells from PBMCs. The rearrangement joins TRBV7-9 to TRBJ2-2; D assignment may be TRBD1 or TRBD2 (5 bases each). The receptor was derived from a human donor with Susac syndrome. The CDR3 here is CASRHYRGSGYSGELFF. Here the CDR3 DNA reads TGTGCCAGCAGACATTATCGGGGATCAGGGTATTCCGGGGAGCTGTTTTTT.